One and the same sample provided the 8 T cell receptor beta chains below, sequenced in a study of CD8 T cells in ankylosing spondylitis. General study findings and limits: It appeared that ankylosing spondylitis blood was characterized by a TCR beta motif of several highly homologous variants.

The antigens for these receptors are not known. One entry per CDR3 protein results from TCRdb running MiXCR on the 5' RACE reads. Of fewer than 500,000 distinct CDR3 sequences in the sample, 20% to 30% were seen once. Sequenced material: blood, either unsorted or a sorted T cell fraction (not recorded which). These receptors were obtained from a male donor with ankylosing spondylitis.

The DNA for the CDR3 is TGTGCCTGGAGTCGGACAGGGGCTGAAGCTTTCTTT. Encoded protein: CAWSRTGAEAFF. The genes are TRBV30 and TRBJ1-1, with TRBD1 matching over 9 bases. The length of the CDR3 is 12 residues. J was trimmed by 6 bases and V by 2 bases; bases with no gene match: 1. Germline V gene sequence: CDR1 GTSNPN, CDR2 SVGIG (reference sequence).

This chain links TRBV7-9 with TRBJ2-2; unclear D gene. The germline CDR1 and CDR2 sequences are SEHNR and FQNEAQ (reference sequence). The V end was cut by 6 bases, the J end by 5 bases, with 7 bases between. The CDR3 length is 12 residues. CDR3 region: CASSGWTGELFF. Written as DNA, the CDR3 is TGTGCCAGCAGTGGGTGGACCGGGGAGCTGTTTTTT. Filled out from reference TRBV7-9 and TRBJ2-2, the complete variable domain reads DTGVSQNPRHKITKRGQNVTFRCDPISEHNRLYWYRQTLGQGPEFLTYFQNEAQLEKSRLLSDRFSAERPKGSFSTLEIQRTEQGDSAMYLCASSGWTGELFFGEGSRLTVL.

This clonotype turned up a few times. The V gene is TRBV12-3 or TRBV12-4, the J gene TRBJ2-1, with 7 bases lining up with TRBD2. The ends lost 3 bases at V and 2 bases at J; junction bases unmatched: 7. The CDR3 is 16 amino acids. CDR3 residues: CASSLAAGLTYNEQFF. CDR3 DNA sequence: TGTGCCAGCAGTTTGGCAGCGGGATTGACCTACAATGAGCAGTTCTTC.

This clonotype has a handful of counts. The DNA for the CDR3 is TGTGCCAGCATCGCAGGGAAAAGCTCCTACAATGAGCAGTTCTTC. Protein product: CASIAGKSSYNEQFF. The chain couples TRBV27 to TRBJ2-1; TRBD1 is a possible D gene (5 bases). The germline V gene encodes CDR1 MNHEY and CDR2 SMNVEV (reference sequence). The CDR3 loop spans 15 amino acids. V was cut by 7 bases and J by 0 bases, with 13 bases left in between.

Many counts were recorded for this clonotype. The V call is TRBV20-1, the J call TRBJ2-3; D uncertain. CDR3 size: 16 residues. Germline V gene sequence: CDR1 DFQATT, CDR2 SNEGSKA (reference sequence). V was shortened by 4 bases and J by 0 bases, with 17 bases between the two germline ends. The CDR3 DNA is TGCAGTGCTACCGGTCCTTCCATTTATAGCACAGATACGCAGTATTTT. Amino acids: CSATGPSIYSTDTQYF.

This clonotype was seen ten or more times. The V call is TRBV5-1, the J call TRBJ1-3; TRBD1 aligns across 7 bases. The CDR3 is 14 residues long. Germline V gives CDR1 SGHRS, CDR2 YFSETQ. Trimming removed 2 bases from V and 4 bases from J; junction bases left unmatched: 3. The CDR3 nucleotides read TGCGCCAGCAGCTTACAGGGGTTCGGAAACACCATATATTTT. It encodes CASSLQGFGNTIYF. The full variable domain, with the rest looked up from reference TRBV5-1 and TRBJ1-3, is KAGVTQTPRYLIKTRGQQVTLSCSPISGHRSVSWYQQTPGQGLQFLFEYFSETQRNKGNFPGRFSGRQFSNSRSEMNVSTLELGDSALYLCASSLQGFGNTIYFGEGSWLTVV.

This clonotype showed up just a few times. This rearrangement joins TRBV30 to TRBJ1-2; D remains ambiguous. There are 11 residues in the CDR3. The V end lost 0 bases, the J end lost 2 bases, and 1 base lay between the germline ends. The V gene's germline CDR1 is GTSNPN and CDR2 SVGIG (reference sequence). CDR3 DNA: TGTGCCTGGAGTGTAAACTATGGCTACACCTTC. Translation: CAWSVNYGYTF.

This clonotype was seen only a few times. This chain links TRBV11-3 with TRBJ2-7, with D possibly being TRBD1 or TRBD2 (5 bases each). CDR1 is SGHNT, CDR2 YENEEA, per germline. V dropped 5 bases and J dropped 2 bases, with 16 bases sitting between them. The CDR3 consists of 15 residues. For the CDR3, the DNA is TGTGCCAGCAGCCCAGGCCCTAGGGACCCCTACGAGCAGTACTTC. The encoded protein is CASSPGPRDPYEQYF.